Listed here are 17 T cell receptor beta chains from one sample, sequenced in a study of human T cells and chemical hapten exposure. TCRdb itself ran the RACE reads through MiXCR, one entry per CDR3 protein. The sample contains around 200,000 distinct CDR3 sequences, 24% of which appear only once. As for time point: patch test 3, about 24 weeks after DPC sensitization. Treatment given: therapeutic diphenylcyclopropenone sensitization with weekly scalp DPC. The sample was whole blood, taken in connection with sensitization to the hapten diphenylcyclopropenone (DPC). These receptors originate from a woman in her thirties or forties with alopecia areata. Some clones in this sample may be carry-over from other donors' samples.

The chain joins TRBV7-2 to TRBJ2-1; D possibly corresponds to TRBD2 (6 bases). In germline, CDR1 is SGHTA, CDR2 FQGNSA. V dropped 3 bases and J dropped 10 bases, with 25 bases sitting between them. The CDR3 covers 17 residues. The DNA of the CDR3 is TGTGCCAGCAGCTTTATCCCTGGGAGCGGGTTTATTGGGGAGCAGTTCTTC. Protein sequence: CASSFIPGSGFIGEQFF.

The J gene is TRBJ2-3, the V gene TRBV12-3 or TRBV12-4; D remains unclear. Trimming took off 3 bases at V and 2 bases at J, with 9 bases between the two ends. The CDR3 extends over 14 amino acids. The CDR3 loop reads CASSLGAATDTQYF. CDR3 sequence (DNA): TGTGCCAGCAGTTTGGGCGCGGCCACAGATACGCAGTATTTT.

This chain joins TRBV28 and TRBJ2-7; D remains ambiguous. V was shortened by 4 bases and J by 7 bases, with 14 bases between the two germline ends. Looked up from germline, CDR1 is MDHEN and CDR2 is SYDVKM. The CDR3 loop spans 13 amino acids. Written as DNA, the CDR3 is TGTGCCAGCAGTTCTCCCCCGAACCAGGAGCAGTACTTC. Protein sequence: CASSSPPNQEQYF.

J is TRBJ1-6 and V is TRBV12-3 or TRBV12-4, with 7 bases that match TRBD1. V was clipped by 7 bases and J by 0 bases; unmatched bases: 6. The CDR3 runs 16 residues. CDR3 nucleotides: TGTGCCAGCAAAAACAGGGGTGACTCCTATAATTCACCCCTCCACTTT. Encoded protein: CASKNRGDSYNSPLHF.

The chain combines TRBV6-1 with TRBJ2-3, with 7 bases aligning to TRBD2. V trimming: 3 bases; J trimming: 0 bases; junction bases outside the gene matches: 3. The CDR3 consists of 15 residues. Germline V gene sequence: CDR1 MNHNS, CDR2 SASEGT. The CDR3 DNA reads TGTGCCAGCAGTGAGGGTAGCGGGAGCACAGATACGCAGTATTTT. Protein sequence: CASSEGSGSTDTQYF.

This clonotype occurred a few times. This chain joins TRBV5-1 and TRBJ1-2; 9 bases match TRBD1. The ends lost 0 bases at V and 6 bases at J; junction bases unmatched: 3. CDR1 and CDR2 from the germline V gene are SGHRS and YFSETQ. The CDR3 totals 14 residues. CDR3 loop: CASSLGGQGDGYTF. In DNA form, the CDR3 reads TGCGCCAGCAGCTTGGGGGGACAGGGCGATGGCTACACCTTC.

V and J are TRBV28 and TRBJ2-7, with a possible D match to TRBD2 (6 bases). Germline V gene data show CDR1 as MDHEN and CDR2 as SYDVKM. Trimming pared 6 bases from V and 7 bases from J, leaving 19 bases between. The CDR3 is 14 residues long. The CDR3 region is CASRPGLADLEQYF. The CDR3 bases are TGTGCCAGCAGACCGGGACTCGCCGACCTGGAGCAGTACTTC.

This chain uses TRBV28 with TRBJ2-7; 12 nucleotides agree with TRBD2. V lost 8 bases to trimming and J lost 7 bases; unmatched junction nucleotides: 6. From germline, CDR1 is MDHEN and CDR2 SYDVKM. CDR3 length equals 13 residues. The CDR3 loop reads CASSSGRAREQYF. The CDR3 nucleotides read TGTGCCAGCTCTAGCGGGAGGGCGAGGGAGCAGTACTTC.

This clonotype has just a few counts. The chain has TRBV29-1 and TRBJ2-2; D remains unclear. Germline values: CDR1 SQVTM, CDR2 ANQGSEA. Trimming shortened V by 6 bases and J by 0 bases, and 14 bases separated the two germline ends. The CDR3 contains 15 residues. Here the CDR3 reads CSVESGDTNTGELFF. The CDR3 nucleotides read TGCAGCGTCGAATCAGGTGACACGAACACCGGGGAGCTGTTTTTT.

This clonotype appeared once. The V call is TRBV21-1, the J call TRBJ1-5; TRBD1 is the table's D call and was not checked against the DNA. TRBV21-1 counts as a pseudogene. The CDR3 spans 17 residues. The CDR3: CASSKGQGDGINQPQHF. The CDR3 region has the DNA TGTGCCAGCAGCAAAGGACAGGGTGATGGAATCAATCAGCCCCAGCATTTT.

The chain joins TRBV6-6 to TRBJ2-7; perhaps TRBD2 as D (5 bases). Germline V CDR1 and CDR2: MNHNY, SVGAGI (reference sequence). V gave up 2 bases and J gave up 5 bases, with 16 bases separating them. This CDR3 region has 15 residues. In nucleotides, the CDR3 is TGTGCCAGCAGTTACGGCGGCGGGCCCGGGGACGAGCAGTACTTC. It codes for CASSYGGGPGDEQYF.

This clonotype showed up just a few times. J is TRBJ1-5 and V is TRBV3-1, with TRBD1 as a possible D gene (6 bases). This CDR3 is built from 14 residues. Germline CDR1 and CDR2: LGHDT and YNNKEL (reference sequence). Trimming removed 4 bases at V and 7 bases at J, with 14 bases between. In DNA form, the CDR3 reads TGTGCCAGCAGCCCCTTAGGGGGTCGGCAGCCCCAGCATTTT. Translation: CASSPLGGRQPQHF.

This clonotype showed up just a few times. The chain has TRBV10-3 and TRBJ2-1; 7 nucleotides align to TRBD2. This CDR3 comprises 13 residues. V shed 6 bases, J shed 7 bases, and the junction held 6 bases outside the gene matches. Germline V gene lookup returns CDR1 ENHRY and CDR2 SYGVKD. The CDR3 protein is CAISPRLANEQFF. The CDR3 DNA reads as TGTGCCATCAGCCCTCGACTAGCTAATGAGCAGTTCTTC.

This clonotype came up a few times. The chain employs TRBV28 and TRBJ2-3; D tentatively reads TRBD1 or TRBD2 (5 bases each). The CDR3 extends over 12 amino acids. From germline, CDR1 is MDHEN and CDR2 SYDVKM. Trimming shortened V by 10 bases and J by 6 bases, and 14 bases separated the two germline ends. CDR3 region: CATGTPADTQYF. The CDR3 DNA reads TGTGCCACCGGGACGCCTGCGGATACGCAGTATTTT.

Only a few counts were recorded for this clonotype. The J gene is TRBJ2-7, the V gene TRBV28, with D possibly TRBD1 on 7 matching bases. The CDR3 runs 15 residues. Germline lookup yields CDR1 MDHEN and CDR2 SYDVKM. V was clipped by 2 bases and J by 1 base, with 12 bases between them. The CDR3 protein is CASSLGGGESYEQYF. The DNA for the CDR3 is TGTGCCAGCAGTTTAGGAGGGGGCGAGTCCTACGAGCAGTACTTC.

The rearrangement uses TRBV29-1 and TRBJ2-7; D is uncertain. The CDR3 is made up of 11 amino acids. Germline CDR1 SQVTM, CDR2 ANQGSEA. V was shortened by 0 bases and J by 9 bases, with 9 bases between the two germline ends. The CDR3 is CSVEDWRGQYF. For the CDR3, the DNA is TGCAGCGTTGAAGATTGGAGAGGGCAGTACTTC.

This clonotype was counted between two and nine times. CDR3 protein: CASSGAGALSYEQYF. The CDR3 coding sequence is TGTGCCAGCAGTGGCGCGGGTGCTTTATCCTACGAGCAGTACTTC. V is TRBV2 and J is TRBJ2-7, with D perhaps matching TRBD2 (5 bases). Germline-derived CDR1 and CDR2 are SNHLY and FYNNEI. V dropped 4 bases and J dropped 1 base, with 14 bases sitting between them. This CDR3 contains 15 residues.